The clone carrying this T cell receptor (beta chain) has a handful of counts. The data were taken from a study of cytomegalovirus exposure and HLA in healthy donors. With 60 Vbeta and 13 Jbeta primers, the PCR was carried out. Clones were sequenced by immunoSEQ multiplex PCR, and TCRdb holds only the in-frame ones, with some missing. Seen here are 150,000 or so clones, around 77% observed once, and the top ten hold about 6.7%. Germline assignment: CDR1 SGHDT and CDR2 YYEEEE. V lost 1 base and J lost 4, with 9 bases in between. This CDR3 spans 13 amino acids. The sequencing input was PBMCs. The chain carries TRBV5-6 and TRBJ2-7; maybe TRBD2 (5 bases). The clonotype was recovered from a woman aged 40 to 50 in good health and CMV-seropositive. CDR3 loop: CASSLSGLYEQYF. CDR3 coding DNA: TGTGCCAGCAGCTTGTCGGGGTTGTACGAGCAGTACTTC. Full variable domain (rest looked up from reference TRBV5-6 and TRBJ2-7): DAGVTQSPTHLIKTRGQQVTLRCSPKSGHDTVSWYQQALGQGPQFIFQYYEEEERQRGNFPDRFSGHQFPNYSSELNVNALLLGDSALYLCASSLSGLYEQYFGPGTRLTVT.